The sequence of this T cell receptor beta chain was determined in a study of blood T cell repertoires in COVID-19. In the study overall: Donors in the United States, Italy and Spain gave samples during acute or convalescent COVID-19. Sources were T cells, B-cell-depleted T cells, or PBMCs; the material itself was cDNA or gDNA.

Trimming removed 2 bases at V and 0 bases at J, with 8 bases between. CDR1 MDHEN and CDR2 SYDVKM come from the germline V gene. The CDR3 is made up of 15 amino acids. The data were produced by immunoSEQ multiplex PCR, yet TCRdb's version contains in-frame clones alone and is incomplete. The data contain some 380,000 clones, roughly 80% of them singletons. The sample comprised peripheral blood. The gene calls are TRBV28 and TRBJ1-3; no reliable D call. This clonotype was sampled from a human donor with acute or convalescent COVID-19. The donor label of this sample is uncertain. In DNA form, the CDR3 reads TGTGCCAGCAGTTTAGGCCGATACTCTGGAAACACCATATATTTT. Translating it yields CASSLGRYSGNTIYF.